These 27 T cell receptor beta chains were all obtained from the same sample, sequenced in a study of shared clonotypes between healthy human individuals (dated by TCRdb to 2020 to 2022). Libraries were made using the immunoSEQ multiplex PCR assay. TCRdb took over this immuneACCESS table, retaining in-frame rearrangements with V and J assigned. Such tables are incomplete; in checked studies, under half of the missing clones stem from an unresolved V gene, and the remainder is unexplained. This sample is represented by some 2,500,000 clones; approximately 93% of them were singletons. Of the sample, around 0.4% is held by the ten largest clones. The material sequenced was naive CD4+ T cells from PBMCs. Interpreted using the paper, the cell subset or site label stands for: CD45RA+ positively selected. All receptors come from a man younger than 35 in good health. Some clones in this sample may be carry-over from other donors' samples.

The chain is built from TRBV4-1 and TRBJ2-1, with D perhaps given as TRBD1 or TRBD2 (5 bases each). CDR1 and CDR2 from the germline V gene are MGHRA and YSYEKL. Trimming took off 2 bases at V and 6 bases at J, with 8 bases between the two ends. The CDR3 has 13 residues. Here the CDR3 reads CASSQIGTNEQFF. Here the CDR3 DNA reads TGCGCCAGCAGCCAAATAGGGACCAATGAGCAGTTCTTC.

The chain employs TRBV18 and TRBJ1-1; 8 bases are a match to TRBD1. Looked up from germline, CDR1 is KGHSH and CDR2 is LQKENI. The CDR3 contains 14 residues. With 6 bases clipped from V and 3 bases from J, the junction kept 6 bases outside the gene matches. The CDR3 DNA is TGTGCCAGCTCCTCCAGGGGGCTGGACACTGAAGCTTTCTTT. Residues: CASSSRGLDTEAFF.

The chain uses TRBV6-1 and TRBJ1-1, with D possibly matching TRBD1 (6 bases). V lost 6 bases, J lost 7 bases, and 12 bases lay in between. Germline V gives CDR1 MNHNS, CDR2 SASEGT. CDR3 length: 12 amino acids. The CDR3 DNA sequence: TGTGCCAGCAGATCCGACAGGAATGAAGCTTTCTTT. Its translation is CASRSDRNEAFF.

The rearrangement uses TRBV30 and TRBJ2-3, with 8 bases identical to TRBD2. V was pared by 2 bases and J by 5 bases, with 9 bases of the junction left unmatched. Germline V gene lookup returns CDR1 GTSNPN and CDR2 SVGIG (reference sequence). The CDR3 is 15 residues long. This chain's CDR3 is CAWSSLAGPGDTQYF. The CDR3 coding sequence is TGTGCCTGGAGTTCCCTAGCGGGCCCCGGAGATACGCAGTATTTT.

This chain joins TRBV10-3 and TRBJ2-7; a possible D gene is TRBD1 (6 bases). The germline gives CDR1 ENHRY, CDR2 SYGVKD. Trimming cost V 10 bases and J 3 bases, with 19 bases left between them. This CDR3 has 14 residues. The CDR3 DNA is TGTGCCACCCAAACACAGGGTCTCGTCTACGAGCAGTACTTC. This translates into CATQTQGLVYEQYF.

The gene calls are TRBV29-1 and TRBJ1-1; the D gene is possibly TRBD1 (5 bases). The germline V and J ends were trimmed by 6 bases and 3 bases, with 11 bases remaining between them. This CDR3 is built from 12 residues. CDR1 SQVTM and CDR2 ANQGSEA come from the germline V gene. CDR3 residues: CSVRGAYTEAFF. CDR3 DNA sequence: TGCAGCGTCCGAGGGGCGTACACTGAAGCTTTCTTT.

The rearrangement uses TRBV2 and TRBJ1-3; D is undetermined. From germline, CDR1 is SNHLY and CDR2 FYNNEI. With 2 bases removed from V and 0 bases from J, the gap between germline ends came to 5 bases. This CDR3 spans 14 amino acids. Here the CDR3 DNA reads TGTGCCAGCAGTGAATACAGCTCTGGAAACACCATATATTTT. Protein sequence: CASSEYSSGNTIYF.

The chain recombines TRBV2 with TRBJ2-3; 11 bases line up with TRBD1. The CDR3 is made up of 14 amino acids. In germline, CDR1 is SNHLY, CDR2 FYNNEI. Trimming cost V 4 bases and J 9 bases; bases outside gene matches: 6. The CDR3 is CASSARDRGATQYF. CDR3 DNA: TGTGCCAGCAGTGCACGGGACAGGGGGGCAACGCAGTATTTT.

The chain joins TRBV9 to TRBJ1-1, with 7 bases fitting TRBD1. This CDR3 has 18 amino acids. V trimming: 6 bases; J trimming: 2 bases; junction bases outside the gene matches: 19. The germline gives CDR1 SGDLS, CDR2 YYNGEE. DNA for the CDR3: TGTGCCAGCACGCATCACACACCGGGACAGTATAGAAACACTGAAGCTTTCTTT. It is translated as CASTHHTPGQYRNTEAFF.

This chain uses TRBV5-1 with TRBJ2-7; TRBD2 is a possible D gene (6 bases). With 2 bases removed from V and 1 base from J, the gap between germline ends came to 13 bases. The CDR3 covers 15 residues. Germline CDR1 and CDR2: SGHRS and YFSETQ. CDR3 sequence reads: CASSFGSGLSYEQYF. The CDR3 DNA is TGCGCCAGCAGCTTTGGTAGCGGACTATCCTACGAGCAGTACTTC. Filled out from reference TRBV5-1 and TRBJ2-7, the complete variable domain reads KAGVTQTPRYLIKTRGQQVTLSCSPISGHRSVSWYQQTPGQGLQFLFEYFSETQRNKGNFPGRFSGRQFSNSRSEMNVSTLELGDSALYLCASSFGSGLSYEQYFGPGTRLTVT.

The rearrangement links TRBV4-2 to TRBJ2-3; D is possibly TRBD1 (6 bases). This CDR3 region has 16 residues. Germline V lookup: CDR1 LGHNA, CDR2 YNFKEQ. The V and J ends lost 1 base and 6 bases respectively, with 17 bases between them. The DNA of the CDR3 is TGTGCCAGCAGCCAAGGACACAGGGCCCAGGGGGATACGCAGTATTTT. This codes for CASSQGHRAQGDTQYF.

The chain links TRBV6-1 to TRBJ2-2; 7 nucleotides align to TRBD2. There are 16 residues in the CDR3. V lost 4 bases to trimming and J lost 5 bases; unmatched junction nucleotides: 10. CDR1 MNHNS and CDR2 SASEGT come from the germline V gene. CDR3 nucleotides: TGTGCCAGCAGTGCATTTGGGAGGGCCAGGACCGGGGAGCTGTTTTTT. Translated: CASSAFGRARTGELFF.

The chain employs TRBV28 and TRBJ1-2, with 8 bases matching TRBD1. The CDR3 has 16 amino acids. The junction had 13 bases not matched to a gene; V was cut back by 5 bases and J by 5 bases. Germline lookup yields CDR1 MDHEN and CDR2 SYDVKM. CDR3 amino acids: CASSPRGTGHRYGYTF. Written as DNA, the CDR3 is TGTGCCAGCAGTCCCCGGGGGACAGGACACCGTTATGGCTACACCTTC.

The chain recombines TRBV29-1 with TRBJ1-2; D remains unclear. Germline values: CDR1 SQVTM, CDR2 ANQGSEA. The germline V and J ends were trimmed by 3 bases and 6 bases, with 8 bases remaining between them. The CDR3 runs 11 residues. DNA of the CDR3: TGCAGCGTTGACCGGGCTGATGGCTACACCTTC. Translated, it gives CSVDRADGYTF.

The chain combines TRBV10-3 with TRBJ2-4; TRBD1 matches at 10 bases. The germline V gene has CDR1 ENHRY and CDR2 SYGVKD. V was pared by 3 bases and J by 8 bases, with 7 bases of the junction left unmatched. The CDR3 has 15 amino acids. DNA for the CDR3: TGTGCCATCAGTGACCCGGACAGGGGGAAGTACATTCAGTACTTC. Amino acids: CAISDPDRGKYIQYF.

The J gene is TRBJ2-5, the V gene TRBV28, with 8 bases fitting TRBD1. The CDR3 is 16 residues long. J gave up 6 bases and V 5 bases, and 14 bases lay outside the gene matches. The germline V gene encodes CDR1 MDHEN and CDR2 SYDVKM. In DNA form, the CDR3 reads TGTGCCAGCAGTGCCCCAGGGGGCGGTAGGAGAAAGACCCAGTACTTC. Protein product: CASSAPGGGRRKTQYF.

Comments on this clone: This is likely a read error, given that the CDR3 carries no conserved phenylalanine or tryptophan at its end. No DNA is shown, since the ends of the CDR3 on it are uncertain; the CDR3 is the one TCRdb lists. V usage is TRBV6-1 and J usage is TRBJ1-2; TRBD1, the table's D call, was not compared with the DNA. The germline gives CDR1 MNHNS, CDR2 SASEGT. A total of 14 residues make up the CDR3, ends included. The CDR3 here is CASSDTDRALGGSL.

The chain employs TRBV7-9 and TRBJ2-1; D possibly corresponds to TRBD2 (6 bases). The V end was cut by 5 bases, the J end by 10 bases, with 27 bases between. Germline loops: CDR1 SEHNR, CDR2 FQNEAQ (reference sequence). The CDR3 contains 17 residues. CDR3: CASSPRGGEIKRGEQFF. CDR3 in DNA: TGTGCCAGCAGCCCCCGGGGAGGAGAGATTAAGCGAGGCGAGCAGTTCTTC.

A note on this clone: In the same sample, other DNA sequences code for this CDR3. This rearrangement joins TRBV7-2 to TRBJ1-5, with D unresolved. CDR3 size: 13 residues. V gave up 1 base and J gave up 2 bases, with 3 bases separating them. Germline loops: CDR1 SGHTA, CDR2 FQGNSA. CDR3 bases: TGTGCCAGCAGCTTAGGTCGCAATCAGCCCCAGCATTTT. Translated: CASSLGRNQPQHF.

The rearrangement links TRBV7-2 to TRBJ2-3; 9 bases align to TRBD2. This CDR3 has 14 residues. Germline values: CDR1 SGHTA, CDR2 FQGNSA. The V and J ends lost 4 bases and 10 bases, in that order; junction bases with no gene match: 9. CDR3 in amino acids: CASSSGTSFISQYF. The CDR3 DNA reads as TGTGCCAGCAGCTCGGGGACTAGCTTCATTTCGCAGTATTTT.

The CDR3 region has the DNA TGTGCCAGCAGCTTAAAAGGGGCCAGGACAGGGATAGATGAGCAGTTCTTC. Translation gives CASSLKGARTGIDEQFF. This chain joins TRBV11-2 and TRBJ2-1; 8 bases map to TRBD1. The CDR3 is made up of 17 amino acids. Per germline, CDR1 SGHAT and CDR2 FQNNGV. Trimming cost V 2 bases and J 8 bases; bases outside gene matches: 14.

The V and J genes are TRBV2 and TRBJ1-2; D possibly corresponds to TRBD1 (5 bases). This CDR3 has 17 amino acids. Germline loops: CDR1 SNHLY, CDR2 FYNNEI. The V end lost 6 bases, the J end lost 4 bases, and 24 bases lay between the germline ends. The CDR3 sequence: CASSPRLGRLGTYGYTF. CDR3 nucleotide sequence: TGTGCCAGCAGCCCCCGATTGGGGCGACTCGGGACCTATGGCTACACCTTC.

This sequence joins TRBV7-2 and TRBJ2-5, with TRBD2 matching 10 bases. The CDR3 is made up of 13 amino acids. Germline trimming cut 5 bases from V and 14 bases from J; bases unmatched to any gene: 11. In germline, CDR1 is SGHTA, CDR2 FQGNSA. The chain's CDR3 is CASSPGTSAVIYF. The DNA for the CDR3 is TGTGCCAGCAGCCCCGGGACTAGCGCAGTAATTTACTTC. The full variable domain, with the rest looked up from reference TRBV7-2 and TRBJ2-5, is GAGVSQSPSNKVTEKGKDVELRCDPISGHTALYWYRQSLGQGLEFLIYFQGNSAPDKSGLPSDRFSAERTGGSVSTLTIQRTQQEDSAVYLCASSPGTSAVIYFGPGTRLLVL.

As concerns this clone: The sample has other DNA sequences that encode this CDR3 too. The CDR3 reads CASSVGLGLADSYNEQFF. CDR3 nucleotides: TGTGCCAGCAGCGTAGGATTGGGGCTAGCGGACTCCTACAATGAGCAGTTCTTC. J is TRBJ2-1 and V is TRBV9; 7 bases agree with TRBD2. The CDR3 consists of 18 residues. Germline trimming cut 0 bases from V and 0 bases from J; bases unmatched to any gene: 9. Germline CDR1 is SGDLS and CDR2 is YYNGEE.

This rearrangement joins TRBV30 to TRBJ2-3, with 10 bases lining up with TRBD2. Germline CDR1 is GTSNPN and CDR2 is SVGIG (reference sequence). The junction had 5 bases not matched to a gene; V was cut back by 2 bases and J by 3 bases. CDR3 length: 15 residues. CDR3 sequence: CAWSLQRGGTDTQYF. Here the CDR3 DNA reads TGTGCCTGGAGTCTACAGCGGGGGGGAACAGATACGCAGTATTTT.

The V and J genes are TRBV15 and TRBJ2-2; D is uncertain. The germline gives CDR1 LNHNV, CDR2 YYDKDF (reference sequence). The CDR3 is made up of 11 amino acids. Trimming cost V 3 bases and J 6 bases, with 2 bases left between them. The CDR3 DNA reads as TGTGCCACCAGCAGCCCCGGGGAGCTGTTTTTT. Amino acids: CATSSPGELFF. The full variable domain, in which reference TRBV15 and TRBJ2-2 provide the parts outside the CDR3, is DAMVIQNPRYQVTQFGKPVTLSCSQTLNHNVMYWYQQKSSQAPKLLFHYYDKDFNNEADTPDNFQSRRPNTSFCFLDIRSPGLGDTAMYLCATSSPGELFFGEGSRLTVL.

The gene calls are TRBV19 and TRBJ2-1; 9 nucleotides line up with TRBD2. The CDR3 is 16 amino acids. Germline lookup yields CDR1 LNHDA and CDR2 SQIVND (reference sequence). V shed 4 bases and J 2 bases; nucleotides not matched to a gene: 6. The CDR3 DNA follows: TGTGCCAGTAGTAGGGACCGGACTAGCGCCTACAATGAGCAGTTCTTC. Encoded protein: CASSRDRTSAYNEQFF.